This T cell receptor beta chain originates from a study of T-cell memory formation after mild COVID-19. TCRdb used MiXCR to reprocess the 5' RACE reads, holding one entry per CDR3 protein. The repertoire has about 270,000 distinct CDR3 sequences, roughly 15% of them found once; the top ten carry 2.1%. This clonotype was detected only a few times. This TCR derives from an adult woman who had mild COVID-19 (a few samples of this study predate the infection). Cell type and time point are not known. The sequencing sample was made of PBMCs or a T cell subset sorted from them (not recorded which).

The CDR3 bases are TGTGCCAGCAGCCTACAGGGGGGAGTGGGAGCTTTCTTT. Residues: CASSLQGGVGAFF. The chain couples TRBV12-3 or TRBV12-4 to TRBJ1-1, with 8 bases matching TRBD1. CDR3 length: 13 amino acids. With V trimmed by 6 bases and J by 10 bases, 10 bases remained unmatched.